A single sample gave rise to the 29 T cell receptor beta chains below, sequenced in a study of T cells in Graves' hyperthyroidism and ophthalmopathy. TCR beta CDR3 sequences were amplified from RNA transcripts. A first-round RT-PCR of the TCR CDR3 used the HTBI primer set. TCRdb re-called the multiplex PCR reads through MiXCR, storing one row per CDR3 protein. Of approximately 600,000 distinct CDR3 sequences listed, approximately 15% are singletons. Material for sequencing was blood. The source is a woman aged 18 to 35 with Graves' ophthalmopathy.

This CDR3 reads CASSYGGLAIYEQYF. CDR3 nucleotide sequence: TGTGCCAGCAGTTACGGGGGACTAGCGATCTACGAGCAGTACTTC. The chain uses TRBV6-2 or TRBV6-3 and TRBJ2-7, with 10 bases matching TRBD2. CDR3 length: 15 amino acids. The trim removed 2 bases at V and 3 bases at J, leaving 4 bases unmatched. Germline V gives CDR1 MNHEY, CDR2 SVGEGT.

In this sample, this clonotype turned up many times. The rearrangement links TRBV6-1 to TRBJ2-2, with 12 positions matching TRBD2. This CDR3 region has 16 residues. Trimming removed 2 bases from V and 6 bases from J; junction bases left unmatched: 4. CDR1 MNHNS and CDR2 SASEGT come from the germline V gene. The CDR3 spells CASSESGLAGAGELFF. CDR3 DNA: TGTGCCAGCAGTGAATCGGGACTAGCGGGCGCCGGGGAGCTGTTTTTT.

This clonotype came up many times. The rearrangement uses TRBV27 and TRBJ2-3, with D perhaps being TRBD1 or TRBD2 (6 bases each). The CDR3 is 14 amino acids. Per the germline V gene, CDR1 is MNHEY and CDR2 is SMNVEV (reference sequence). The ends were cut back, 4 bases at V and 3 bases at J, with 11 bases in the middle. CDR3: CASSSRGRTDTQYF. The CDR3, as DNA: TGTGCCAGCAGTTCCCGGGGGCGTACAGATACGCAGTATTTT.

This chain links TRBV20-1 with TRBJ1-1; 8 bases are shared with TRBD1. The CDR3 loop spans 14 amino acids. Germline V CDR1 and CDR2: DFQATT, SNEGSKA (reference sequence). The trim removed 6 bases at V and 4 bases at J, leaving 10 bases unmatched. As DNA, the CDR3 is TGCAGTGCCCGGACAGGGACGGGGGTCACTGAAGCTTTCTTT. The encoded protein is CSARTGTGVTEAFF.

This clonotype has a handful of counts. This chain uses TRBV27 with TRBJ2-1; 12 bases map to TRBD2. Trimming removed 4 bases from V and 7 bases from J; junction bases left unmatched: 11. The germline gives CDR1 MNHEY, CDR2 SMNVEV (reference sequence). CDR3 size: 17 residues. CDR3 nucleotides: TGTGCCAGCAGTTCCCCCCGACTAGCGGGAGCCCTAAATGAGCAGTTCTTC. It codes for CASSSPRLAGALNEQFF.

V and J are TRBV27 and TRBJ1-4, with a possible D match to TRBD1 (6 bases). The length of the CDR3 is 14 residues. CDR1 is MNHEY and CDR2 is SMNVEV in the germline V gene (reference sequence). V was clipped by 8 bases and J by 7 bases, with 17 bases between them. CDR3 sequence (DNA): TGTGCCAGCGGGGGGGGGACACCTCCTGAAAAACTGTTTTTT. Its translation: CASGGGTPPEKLFF.

The chain joins TRBV25-1 to TRBJ1-5; 9 nucleotides match TRBD1. The CDR3 length is 15 residues. CDR1 and CDR2 from the germline V gene are MGHDK and SYGVNS. J was trimmed by 4 bases and V by 5 bases; bases with no gene match: 6. CDR3 in amino acids: CASSIGTGNNQPQHF. In DNA, the CDR3 is TGTGCCAGCAGTATCGGGACAGGGAATAATCAGCCCCAGCATTTT.

V is TRBV11-2 and J is TRBJ2-1, with TRBD2 identical over 11 bases. Germline V lookup: CDR1 SGHAT, CDR2 FQNNGV. There are 16 residues in the CDR3. The V gene end was trimmed by 1 base and the J gene end by 5 bases; junction bases not matched to a gene: 4. CDR3 in DNA: TGTGCCAGCAGCTTAGGGGGACTAGCGGAGAACAATGAGCAGTTCTTC. This gives the protein CASSLGGLAENNEQFF.

This clonotype was counted ten times or more. This chain joins TRBV28 and TRBJ2-7, with 12 positions matching TRBD1. The germline gives CDR1 MDHEN, CDR2 SYDVKM. V was clipped by 5 bases and J by 7 bases; unmatched bases: 9. This CDR3 has 15 amino acids. This CDR3 is CASSPPGQGAGEQYF. The CDR3 DNA is TGTGCCAGCAGTCCGCCGGGACAGGGGGCGGGGGAGCAGTACTTC.

On this clonotype: Since a much larger clone is just one base distant, this may be a read error. The CDR3 is CASTREWELAGHDEQFF. The CDR3 DNA reads as TGCGCCAGCACGAGGGAATGGGAACTAGCGGGACACGATGAGCAGTTCTTC. The chain links TRBV5-1 to TRBJ2-1, with 10 positions matching TRBD2. Germline V gives CDR1 SGHRS, CDR2 YFSETQ. Unmatched junction bases numbered 17, after V lost 6 bases and J lost 8 bases. The CDR3 spans 17 residues.

The sample holds a few counts of this clonotype. The V call is TRBV9, the J call TRBJ1-2; D not resolved. Germline CDR1 and CDR2: SGDLS and YYNGEE. The V end lost 4 bases, the J end lost 5 bases, and 15 bases lay between the germline ends. CDR3 length: 14 amino acids. The CDR3 coding sequence is TGTGCCAGCAGCCCCACTTTGGAGGCGTATGGCTACACCTTC. Protein product: CASSPTLEAYGYTF.

About this clonotype itself: A much larger clone differs from this one at a single base, so this may be a read error. The V and J genes are TRBV11-3 and TRBJ2-7; unclear D gene. The V gene's germline CDR1 is SGHNT and CDR2 YENEEA. Between the trimmed V and J ends, which lost 2 bases and 7 bases, there was a span of 12 bases. The CDR3 sequence is 13 residues long. CDR3 coding DNA: TGTGCCAGCAGCTTATCTGGGGTGGGTGAGCAGTACTTC. This sequence encodes CASSLSGVGEQYF.

This clonotype was seen ten or more times. The chain employs TRBV20-1 and TRBJ2-7, with a possible D match to TRBD1 (6 bases). This CDR3 has 13 residues. V lost 5 bases and J lost 6, with 17 bases in between. Per the germline V gene, CDR1 is DFQATT and CDR2 is SNEGSKA (reference sequence). CDR3 amino acids: CSARGRVRGEQYF. For the CDR3, the DNA is TGCAGTGCTCGAGGCAGGGTCAGGGGCGAGCAGTACTTC.

The chain recombines TRBV6-1 with TRBJ2-1, with TRBD2 identical over 7 bases. J gave up 9 bases and V 7 bases, and 12 bases lay outside the gene matches. Germline values: CDR1 MNHNS, CDR2 SASEGT. This CDR3 has 14 residues. Here the CDR3 reads CASNGLVRRGEQFF. CDR3 nucleotide sequence: TGTGCCAGCAACGGACTAGTAAGAAGGGGTGAGCAGTTCTTC.

The V gene is TRBV7-3, the J gene TRBJ1-2; tentative D call: TRBD1 (5 bases). Germline CDR1 SGHTA, CDR2 FQGTGA. The V end lost 3 bases, the J end lost 4 bases, and 15 bases lay between the germline ends. The CDR3 is 15 amino acids. CDR3 bases: TGTGCCAGCAGCTTGGTCCAGGGAGTCCGCTATGGCTACACCTTC. Amino acid sequence: CASSLVQGVRYGYTF.

This clonotype was picked up a small number of times. The chain is built from TRBV19 and TRBJ2-1; 8 nucleotides agree with TRBD2. V was pared by 7 bases and J by 10 bases, with 9 bases of the junction left unmatched. Per germline, CDR1 LNHDA and CDR2 SQIVND (reference sequence). The CDR3 length is 13 residues. CDR3: CASTGGGLSEQFF. For the CDR3, the DNA is TGTGCCAGTACCGGGGGGGGTCTAAGCGAGCAGTTCTTC.

This clonotype came up many times. This chain's CDR3 is CASSQTGTGANVLTF. DNA for the CDR3: TGTGCCAGCAGCCAGACAGGGACCGGGGCCAACGTCCTGACTTTC. V usage is TRBV11-2 and J usage is TRBJ2-6; 7 nucleotides agree with TRBD1. Trimming at V came to 5 bases and at J to 4 bases, leaving 5 bases not matched to a gene. Germline CDR1 SGHAT, CDR2 FQNNGV. CDR3 length: 15 residues.

This clonotype was detected ten times or more. The V gene is TRBV9, the J gene TRBJ2-2; 10 bases are a match to TRBD2. CDR1 is SGDLS, CDR2 YYNGEE, per germline. This CDR3 is 16 amino acids long. With V trimmed by 0 bases and J by 7 bases, 6 bases remained unmatched. In nucleotides, the CDR3 is TGTGCCAGCAGCGTAGGAGCGGGAGGGCTACACGGGGAGCTGTTTTTT. Protein product: CASSVGAGGLHGELFF.

This clonotype was detected ten times or more. The chain uses TRBV7-3 and TRBJ2-7; a weak D match, TRBD2 (5 bases). The CDR3 contains 14 residues. Germline CDR1 and CDR2: SGHTA and FQGTGA. The V end was cut by 5 bases, the J end by 7 bases, with 18 bases between. CDR3 sequence (DNA): TGTGCCAGCAGCACTACGGGCCGTCGCGGGGAGCAGTACTTC. It yields the protein CASSTTGRRGEQYF.

This clonotype was detected ten times or more. This sequence joins TRBV6-2 or TRBV6-3 and TRBJ2-2; D is possibly TRBD2 (6 bases). The germline V gene encodes CDR1 MNHEY and CDR2 SVGEGT. With 5 bases removed from V and 4 bases from J, the gap between germline ends came to 17 bases. The CDR3 extends over 16 amino acids. CDR3 nucleotide sequence: TGTGCCAGCAGTCGCTCAAGGGACTTGACCACCGGGGAGCTGTTTTTT. Amino acid sequence: CASSRSRDLTTGELFF.

This clonotype was counted ten times or more. The chain employs TRBV30 and TRBJ1-2; 7 bases are shared with TRBD1. Germline assignment: CDR1 GTSNPN and CDR2 SVGIG (reference sequence). The trim removed 0 bases at V and 7 bases at J, leaving 8 bases unmatched. The CDR3 is 14 amino acids. CDR3 nucleotides: TGTGCCTGGAGTGTGAGCCTACAGGGGTTTGGCTACACCTTC. It encodes CAWSVSLQGFGYTF.

This clonotype was detected a few times. This rearrangement joins TRBV6-2 or TRBV6-3 to TRBJ1-5, with a possible D match to TRBD1 (5 bases). The germline V gene has CDR1 MNHEY and CDR2 SVGEGT. The CDR3 has 14 amino acids. Trimming took off 8 bases at V and 0 bases at J, with 11 bases between the two ends. CDR3 loop: CASFQGFSNQPQHF. DNA of the CDR3: TGTGCCAGCTTTCAGGGTTTTAGCAATCAGCCCCAGCATTTT.

V and J are TRBV7-9 and TRBJ1-2; D is unclear. Looked up from germline, CDR1 is SEHNR and CDR2 is FQNEAQ (reference sequence). The CDR3 has 12 residues. Trimming cost V 1 base and J 10 bases, with 10 bases left between them. Here the CDR3 reads CASSLDRLDYTF. CDR3 in DNA: TGTGCCAGCAGCTTAGATCGTCTAGACTACACCTTC.

This clonotype was counted between two and nine times. The J gene is TRBJ1-1, the V gene TRBV6-2 or TRBV6-3, with a possible D match to TRBD1 (5 bases). Germline V gene lookup returns CDR1 MNHEY and CDR2 SVGEGT. The length of the CDR3 is 18 residues. The V gene lost 0 bases and the J gene lost 7 bases, with 24 bases spanning the gap. CDR3 coding DNA: TGTGCCAGCAGTTACTCGAGCGGATCGGGGCCGGGGTGGGGTGAAGCTTTCTTT. This encodes CASSYSSGSGPGWGEAFF.

The V gene is TRBV4-1, the J gene TRBJ1-1; TRBD1 might be the D (5 bases). CDR1 is MGHRA and CDR2 is YSYEKL in the germline V gene. The V gene lost 4 bases and the J gene lost 0 bases, with 15 bases spanning the gap. This CDR3 is built from 16 residues. The CDR3 region is CASSRGAVPMNTEAFF. The DNA of the CDR3 is TGCGCCAGCAGCCGCGGGGCAGTGCCCATGAACACTGAAGCTTTCTTT.

Written as DNA, the CDR3 is TGTGCCAGCAGCCAAGCCGAGGGGCTTCCTAATGAAAAACTGTTTTTT. It encodes CASSQAEGLPNEKLFF. This chain uses TRBV14 with TRBJ1-4; a possible D gene is TRBD1 (5 bases). The V end was cut by 1 base, the J end by 3 bases, with 12 bases between. This CDR3 spans 16 amino acids. The germline gives CDR1 SGHDN, CDR2 FVKESK.

J is TRBJ2-7 and V is TRBV7-3; 14 bases agree with TRBD2. The ends lost 4 bases at V and 6 bases at J; junction bases unmatched: 14. There are 18 residues in the CDR3. The germline V gene has CDR1 SGHTA and CDR2 FQGTGA. CDR3 sequence (DNA): TGTGCCAGCAGCTCCCTAAGGACTAGCGGGAGGACAAGGGGCGAGCAGTACTTC. Amino acids: CASSSLRTSGRTRGEQYF.

Ten or more counts support this clonotype. The chain couples TRBV7-3 to TRBJ2-1, with 9 positions matching TRBD1. The junction had 6 bases not matched to a gene; V was cut back by 5 bases and J by 1 base. Germline values: CDR1 SGHTA, CDR2 FQGTGA. The CDR3 contains 16 residues. The CDR3 protein is CASSPDRGRSYNEQFF. DNA of the CDR3: TGTGCCAGCAGCCCTGACAGGGGGAGGTCCTACAATGAGCAGTTCTTC. Full variable domain (remainder filled in from reference TRBV7-3 and TRBJ2-1): GAGVSQTPSNKVTEKGKYVELRCDPISGHTALYWYRQSLGQGPEFLIYFQGTGAADDSGLPNDRFFAVRPEGSVSTLKIQRTERGDSAVYLCASSPDRGRSYNEQFFGPGTRLTVL.

This clonotype was recorded at least ten times. The V gene is TRBV12-3 or TRBV12-4, the J gene TRBJ2-1; D perhaps matches TRBD2 (5 bases). With 6 bases removed from V and 2 bases from J, the gap between germline ends came to 17 bases. The CDR3 loop spans 16 amino acids. Here the CDR3 reads CASRSSLSGPYNEQFF. The CDR3 DNA reads as TGTGCCAGCAGGTCTAGCTTGAGTGGCCCCTACAATGAGCAGTTCTTC.